This T cell receptor (beta chain) stems from a study of blood T cell repertoires in COVID-19 (dated by TCRdb to 2019 to 2021). A note on the overall study: Samples from collaborators originated in the United States, Italy and Spain and spanned both the acute and convalescent phases of COVID-19. The dataset comprised deeply sampled blood TCRbeta repertoires from subjects exposed to, actively infected with, or recovered from COVID-19. The material from the prospective study consisted of cDNA or gDNA derived from T cells, B-cell-depleted T cells, or PBMCs. The repertoires were made available in a free public database intended to serve as a resource for research on the immune response to SARS-CoV-2. Samples came from the ongoing ImmuneRACE study (first 160 participants) plus 1,254 subjects from 6 global collaborators. Where available, HLA class I and class II types were obtained from metadata supplied by the sample provider rather than from assay-based typing. A de-identified subject ID, COVID-19 status, age in years and sex were almost always included in the sample metadata. The paper's findings and limits, for the study overall: The quantity of clinical and demographic metadata differed by source and by participant and was supplied without curation.

Collaborating institutions collected whole blood in K2EDTA tubes following their own protocols. For TCRbeta analysis, collaborators shipped samples in one of three forms: frozen whole blood, isolated PBMCs, or DNA extracted from either of those sample types. The CDR1 and CDR2 encoded by the germline V gene are KGHDR and SFDVKD. Inclusive of the bounding cysteine and phenylalanine, the CDR3 is 13 residues long. Left in the record is the CDR3 DNA by itself, 39 bases read in frame from the first base. At the junction V is shortened by 5 bases and J by 4 bases, with 7 bases in between. TCRbeta CDR3 regions were amplified from genomic DNA using the immunoSEQ Assay, a bias-controlled multiplex PCR. As for the original processing: Within the assay, amplification of reference gene primers was used to estimate how many nucleated cells each sample contained. To quantify the absolute abundance of each unique TCRbeta CDR3 rearrangement, sequence reads were collapsed and filtered. For each sample, productive Simpson clonality was calculated by taking the square root of Simpson's diversity index across productive rearrangements. The clones in this table, taken by TCRdb from immuneACCESS, are in-frame only. Not every clone is retained; where verified, under half of the shortfall comes from an unresolved V gene, and the cause of the rest is unknown. V and J calls and clone size are copied from that table; D and trimming were computed from the DNA. This sample gives 35,000 to 50,000 clones in total; roughly 82% of them show up just once. The ten biggest clones cover more than 20% of the sample.

Regarding this clone: Its antigen target is currently unknown. Base qualities are not recorded, but no much larger clone differs from it by a single base.

This sequence originates from a woman aged 60 to 75 with acute or convalescent COVID-19. The sequencing input was peripheral blood. Recombination connected TRBV24-1 to TRBJ1-4, and the D gene may be TRBD1, 5 bases matching. This receptor has the CDR3 CATSATDNEKLFF. The nucleotide sequence reads TGTGCCACCAGTGCGACAGATAATGAAAAACTGTTTTTT.